A selection of T cell receptor beta chains follows, all from one sample in a study of prognosis after radiotherapy for stage I lung cancer. In TCRdb, the multiplex PCR reads were re-called with MiXCR into one record per CDR3 protein. The sample yields fewer than 50,000 distinct CDR3 sequences, around 22% seen once. The starting material was PBMCs, obtained before or after stereotactic body radiation therapy (not recorded which). The source of these receptors is a donor aged 50 or older with non-small cell lung cancer. CDR3s include the opening cysteine and the closing phenylalanine or tryptophan. Fields, in order: D gene, V gene, clone size, J gene, CDR3 DNA, CDR3 protein. A D gene is named only where the DNA matches it firmly. Only part of the rows carry a size: once, few, many, or a class if the clone is expanded.

d_gene: NA; v_gene: TRBV12-3/TRBV12-4; abundance: many; j_gene: TRBJ1-1; CDR3nt: TGTGCCAGCAGTTTAGCCCCTAAATCAGGACGAGCTTTCTTT; CDR3aa: CASSLAPKSGRAFF
d_gene: NA; v_gene: TRBV19; abundance: many; j_gene: TRBJ1-5; CDR3nt: TGTGCCAGTAGTCCATTAGGGGACTGGCCCCAGCATTTT; CDR3aa: CASSPLGDWPQHF
d_gene: NA; v_gene: TRBV13; abundance: many; j_gene: TRBJ2-3; CDR3nt: TGTGCCAGCAGCTCCTACCGGGACACTAGCACAGATACGCAGTATTTT; CDR3aa: CASSSYRDTSTDTQYF
d_gene: NA; v_gene: TRBV7-3; abundance: many; j_gene: TRBJ2-1; CDR3nt: TGTGCCAGCAGCTCTCAGGGGATTAGTGGTGAGCAGTTCTTC; CDR3aa: CASSSQGISGEQFF
d_gene: NA; v_gene: TRBV18; abundance: many; j_gene: TRBJ2-1; CDR3nt: TGTGCCAGCTCACCAAGGGGAGTGTCCTACAATGAGCAGTTCTTC; CDR3aa: CASSPRGVSYNEQFF
d_gene: TRBD1; v_gene: TRBV20-1; abundance: many; j_gene: TRBJ1-2; CDR3nt: TGCAGTGCTGGAGACAGGGGAGCAAGAGGCTACACCTTC; CDR3aa: CSAGDRGARGYTF
d_gene: NA; v_gene: TRBV27; abundance: NA; j_gene: TRBJ2-3; CDR3nt: TGTGTCAGCAGTTCCCTTGGGACCAAAGATACGCAGTATTTT; CDR3aa: CVSSSLGTKDTQYF
d_gene: TRBD2; v_gene: TRBV11-2; abundance: many; j_gene: TRBJ2-1; CDR3nt: TGTGCCAGCAGCTTTAGCGGGGGCCCCGGGTCCTACAATGAGCAGTTCTTC; CDR3aa: CASSFSGGPGSYNEQFF
d_gene: NA; v_gene: TRBV5-1; abundance: many; j_gene: TRBJ2-3; CDR3nt: TGCGCCAGCAGCTCCGGACTATTGACAGATACGCAGTATTTT; CDR3aa: CASSSGLLTDTQYF
d_gene: NA; v_gene: TRBV6-1; abundance: NA; j_gene: TRBJ2-5; CDR3nt: TGTGCCAGCAGCTTAGGGACTGGAACGATGTACCAAGAGAACGAGTACTTC; CDR3aa: CASSLGTGTMYQENEYF
d_gene: NA; v_gene: TRBV2; abundance: many; j_gene: TRBJ1-1; CDR3nt: TGTGCCAGCAGTGAAGCCGAAACCGGGACGGCGAACACTGAAGCTTTCTTT; CDR3aa: CASSEAETGTANTEAFF
d_gene: TRBD2; v_gene: TRBV13; abundance: NA; j_gene: TRBJ2-1; CDR3nt: TGTGCCAGCAGCCCGCGGACGGGGGGTGAGCAGTTCTTC; CDR3aa: CASSPRTGGEQFF
d_gene: NA; v_gene: TRBV6-2/TRBV6-3; abundance: many; j_gene: TRBJ1-2; CDR3nt: TGTGCCAGCAGTTACGGGGAGGAATCAGGTGGCTACACCTTC; CDR3aa: CASSYGEESGGYTF
d_gene: TRBD2; v_gene: TRBV20-1; abundance: medium-sized; j_gene: TRBJ2-5; CDR3nt: TGCAGTGCTAGAGAGGGCGGGGGGATCCAAGAGACCCAGTACTTC; CDR3aa: CSAREGGGIQETQYF